This TCR beta chain came from a study of blood T cell repertoires in COVID-19. Overall study context: T cells, B-cell-depleted T cells, or PBMCs supplied cDNA or gDNA.

As processed by the authors: Counts of nucleated cells, estimated from reference gene primer amplification, were obtained. The method was immunoSEQ multiplex PCR; TCRdb's version includes in-frame clones alone and lacks a portion of them. Clone size and V and J calls were adopted from that table, with D and trimming inferred from the DNA. The table lists roughly 45,000 clones, over 80% of them singletons. V dropped 11 bases and J dropped 2 bases, with 7 bases sitting between them. The CDR3 runs 10 residues. Germline CDR1 reads SEHNR; CDR2 reads FQNEAQ (reference sequence). This clone has more than one count but fewer than ten.

This sequence joins TRBV7-9 and TRBJ2-7; D might be TRBD1 (5 bases). Sequencing was performed on peripheral blood. This clonotype originated in a man between 45 and 60 years old with active COVID-19. The DNA of the CDR3 is TGTGCCGTGGGGCCCTACGAGCAGTACTTC. It yields the protein CAVGPYEQYF.